The rows below give T cell receptor beta chains drawn from one sample of a study of post-analysis software for immune sequencing data. TCRdb reprocessed the PCR reads with MiXCR, giving one entry per CDR3 protein. The table has 600,000 to 700,000 distinct CDR3 sequences, 55% to 70% seen once. Sequenced: blood. These receptors were collected from a girl aged 2-10 years with multiple sclerosis. The CDR3 runs from the conserved cysteine through the conserved F or W. A D gene is named only where the DNA matches it firmly. For some rows the clone size is stated as once, few or many, or as a class when expanded; others skip it.

TRBV20-1	TRBJ2-7	.	.	TGCAGTGCTAGAGATCCCACCAGCGGACCTCCCTCCTACGAGCAGTACTTC	CSARDPTSGPPSYEQYF
TRBV6-5	TRBJ2-1	TRBD1	few	TGTGCCAGCAGAGGGGACAGGTACAATGAGCAGTTCTTC	CASRGDRYNEQFF
TRBV9	TRBJ2-7	TRBD2	.	TGTGTCAGCAGCGATCTCGGGGGGGCCCAGTACTTC	CVSSDLGGAQYF
TRBV20-1	TRBJ1-2	.	.	TGCAGTGCTAGTAAGGTCGGGATCGGGACCACTGGCTACACCTTC	CSASKVGIGTTGYTF
TRBV25-1	TRBJ2-6	.	.	TGTGCCAGCTCTGGGGGGGCCAACGTCCTGACTTTC	CASSGGANVLTF
TRBV10-3	TRBJ2-3	.	.	TGTGCCATCAGTGAGTCGGGTAAGCGGGGCACAGATACGCAGTATTTT	CAISESGKRGTDTQYF
TRBV3-1	TRBJ2-1	.	.	TGTGCCAGCAGCCAATGTCAGGGTATGGGCAATGAGCAGTTCTTC	CASSQCQGMGNEQFF
TRBV18	TRBJ2-1	.	few	TGTGCCAGCTCACCGGTAGGCAGCAATGAGCAGTTCTTC	CASSPVGSNEQFF
TRBV5-1	TRBJ2-3	.	.	TGCGCCAGCAGCTGGGGGAGTGGGGGCACAGATACGCAGTATTTT	CASSWGSGGTDTQYF
TRBV5-1	TRBJ2-7	TRBD2	.	TGCGCCAGCAGACTTAGCGGGATAATCCACGAGCAGTACTTC	CASRLSGIIHEQYF
TRBV29-1	TRBJ2-1	TRBD2	.	TGCAGCGTTGAAGCATACTCCCCCGGGACTAGCGGATACAATGAGCAGTTCTTC	CSVEAYSPGTSGYNEQFF
TRBV6-5	TRBJ2-1	.	.	TGTGCCAGCAGTTACGGACACAATGAGCAGTTCTTC	CASSYGHNEQFF
TRBV7-8	TRBJ1-2	.	.	TGTGCCAGCAGCTTACTCGGGGCCGGCTACACCTTC	CASSLLGAGYTF
TRBV5-1	TRBJ2-1	.	.	TGCGCCAGCAGCTTTGGAGGTCCACACCTCTCCTACAATGAGCAGTTCTTC	CASSFGGPHLSYNEQFF
TRBV18	TRBJ2-1	.	.	TGTGCCAGCTCACCACCGGGGGTAGGGGAGCAGTTCTTC	CASSPPGVGEQFF
TRBV20-1	TRBJ2-3	.	.	TGCAGCCTCGTCCGGGAGCCAGATAGCACAGACACGCAGTATTTT	CSLVREPDSTDTQYF
TRBV20-1	TRBJ2-5	.	.	TGCAGTGCTAGAGATGGGGACTCAGGGAGCGGGTGGGAGACCCAGTACTTC	CSARDGDSGSGWETQYF
TRBV27	TRBJ2-4	TRBD1	.	TGTGCCAGCAGGGACAGGCTTGGAGCCAAGAACATTCAGTACTTC	CASRDRLGAKNIQYF
TRBV1	TRBJ1-5	.	once	TGCACCAGCAGCCAACAGCCCCCTCCGGGGGAGCAGCCCCAGCATTTT	CTSSQQPPPGEQPQHF
TRBV10-3	TRBJ1-4	.	.	TGTGCCATCAGTGAAGATGGGGTTGAAAAACTGTTTTTT	CAISEDGVEKLFF
TRBV10-1	TRBJ1-2	TRBD1	.	TGCGCCAGCATTGCGGACAGGGAGGATTATGGCTACACCTTC	CASIADREDYGYTF
TRBV10-3	TRBJ2-2	.	.	TGTGCCATCGTAAATGGGAACACCGGAGAGCTGTTTTTT	CAIVNGNTGELFF
TRBV5-5	TRBJ2-1	.	.	TGTGCCAGCAGCTTGGGCTTCAAGGGTTTCTCCCGTCCGTTTTACGATGAGCAGTTCTTC	CASSLGFKGFSRPFYDEQFF
TRBV10-2	TRBJ2-5	.	.	TGCGCCAGCAGCGAATTGGACGAGGGGCAAGAGACCCAGTACTTC	CASSELDEGQETQYF
TRBV12-3/TRBV12-4	TRBJ2-1	.	.	TGTGCCAGCAGTTACGGAGGCCGGGATGAGCAGTTCTTC	CASSYGGRDEQFF
TRBV7-2	TRBJ2-1	TRBD2	.	TGTGCCAGCAGCCGATCTAGCGGTTCCTACAATGAGCAGTTCTTC	CASSRSSGSYNEQFF
TRBV5-1	TRBJ2-1	.	.	TGCGCCAGCAGCTCGCCTTTAGCGGTGATCGGCAATGAGCAGTTCTTC	CASSSPLAVIGNEQFF
TRBV7-2	TRBJ1-5	.	.	TGTGCCAGCAGCTTACGCAGGGGCATGGGGAGCAATCAGCCCCAGCATTTT	CASSLRRGMGSNQPQHF
TRBV12-3/TRBV12-4	TRBJ2-3	TRBD2	.	TGTGCCAGCAGGCGACTAGCGGCTAGCACAGATACGCAGTATTTT	CASRRLAASTDTQYF
TRBV6-5	TRBJ1-5	.	.	TGTGCCAGCAGTTACGGAGACAATCAGCCCCAGCATTTT	CASSYGDNQPQHF
TRBV3-1	TRBJ2-1	TRBD2	.	TGTGCCAGCAGCCTACTATCGACTAGCGGGAGAGACAATGAGCAGTTCTTC	CASSLLSTSGRDNEQFF
TRBV5-1	TRBJ2-7	.	few	TGCGCCAGCAGCTTGGGGGTCTTATCCTACGAGCAGTACTTC	CASSLGVLSYEQYF
TRBV12-3/TRBV12-4	TRBJ2-3	.	.	TGTGCCAGCAGTTTGCAAGCGGGCGGTAACGCAGATACGCAGTATTTT	CASSLQAGGNADTQYF
TRBV15	TRBJ2-2	.	.	TGTGCCACCAGCAGAGATCCCACCGGGGAGCTGTTTTTT	CATSRDPTGELFF
TRBV7-9	TRBJ2-1	TRBD2	.	TGTGCCAGCAGCAGGTCCCCGGGGGGGCAGAATGAGCAGTTCTTC	CASSRSPGGQNEQFF
TRBV6-1	TRBJ2-3	.	.	TGTGCCAGCAGTGGGCAACCAGCAGATACGCAGTATTTT	CASSGQPADTQYF
TRBV5-1	TRBJ1-2	.	few	TGCGCCAGCAGCTTGGCCCAGAATTATGGCTACACCTTC	CASSLAQNYGYTF
TRBV4-1	TRBJ2-7	.	.	TGCGCCAGCAGCCAAGATATCGTAGGGTACGAGCAGTACTTC	CASSQDIVGYEQYF
TRBV5-1	TRBJ2-2	TRBD2	.	TGCGCCAGCTCCAACTCAGCGGGAGTGGGGACCGGGGAGCTGTTTTTT	CASSNSAGVGTGELFF
TRBV12-3/TRBV12-4	TRBJ2-1	.	.	TGTGCCAGCAGTCCTTGGCCGGGGGCTGAGCAGTTCTTC	CASSPWPGAEQFF
TRBV6-2/TRBV6-3	TRBJ2-2	.	.	TGTGCCAGCAGTTACCAGTACACCGGGGAGCTGTTTTTT	CASSYQYTGELFF
TRBV9	TRBJ2-1	.	.	TGTGCCAGCAGCGAGGAAAGCGGATACTACAATGAGCAGTTCTTC	CASSEESGYYNEQFF
TRBV14	TRBJ2-1	.	.	TGTGCCAGCAGCCTCACACCGGGGATTCCCTCCTACAATGAGCAGTTCTTC	CASSLTPGIPSYNEQFF
TRBV20-1	TRBJ2-7	TRBD2	.	TGCAGTGCTAGAGATTTGGTAGGGGCTAGCGGGTACGAGCAGTACTTC	CSARDLVGASGYEQYF
TRBV25-1	TRBJ2-1	TRBD1	few	TGTGCCAGCATTACAGGGGGAGGTTTCTACAATGAGCAGTTCTTC	CASITGGGFYNEQFF
TRBV7-2	TRBJ2-7	.	.	TGTGCCAGCAGCTTATGGCAGGGGCGGCCCTACGAGCAGTACTTC	CASSLWQGRPYEQYF